This T cell receptor (beta chain) was profiled in a study of vaccination effects on CD4 cells after COVID-19. Germline V gene data show CDR1 as MNHNS and CDR2 as SASEGT. Trimming pared 3 bases from V and 6 bases from J, leaving 8 bases between. This CDR3 region has 13 residues. Only in-frame clones appear in the TCRdb table, and some are missing; sequencing was by immunoSEQ multiplex PCR. The sample lists about 26,000 clones; about 80% were seen once. In regard to this clone: What it recognizes is unknown.

ViraFEST used viral peptide pools to expand antigen-specific CD4+ T cells before sequencing. At the end of roughly 9 days of culture, CD4+ T cells were isolated. The person had PCR-confirmed SARS-CoV-2 infection between March and December 2020. Each well held 1.5 million to 2.5 million PBMC cultured with roughly 9.7 ug/ml peptides and approximately 11 IU/ml IL-2. This chain joins TRBV6-1 and TRBJ2-2; D gene uncertain. The specimen comprised CD4+ T cells from PBMCs cultured with HCoV-NL63 spike peptides, sampled before COVID-19 vaccination. This TCR was sampled from a human donor who had a prior SARS-CoV-2 infection. The CDR3 sequence: CASSDQRPGELFF. DNA for the CDR3: TGTGCCAGCAGTGACCAGCGTCCCGGGGAGCTGTTTTTT.